These T cell receptor beta chains were read from a single sample in a study of T cell responses to AZD1222 COVID-19 vaccine. Libraries were prepared by immunoSEQ multiplex PCR; TCRdb keeps only in-frame clonotypes and omits some of them. This table has approximately 120,000 clones, 80% to 90% appearing once. The specimen comprised peripheral blood, sampled on day 0 of AZD1222 vaccination. These receptors all stem from an adult in good health. CDR3s include the opening cysteine and the closing phenylalanine or tryptophan. Clone size is given for some rows only: seen once, a few or many times, or a class if the clone is expanded.

clone_size,v_call,cdr3_aa
NA,TRBV7-2,CASSPVAGSYNEQFF
NA,TRBV24-1,CATSDSGTDEKLFF
NA,TRBV24-1,CATGGCWGGTEAFF
NA,TRBV4-2,CASRDWTSNTGELFF
NA,TRBV5-1,CASSWGFEAQYF
NA,TRBV29-1,CSVEELAFGTEAFF
NA,TRBV10-3,CAISETQGGKNYGYTF
NA,TRBV25-1,CASSDGGRGSNNSPLHF
NA,TRBV6-5,CASSYSIGGVLDTQYF
once,TRBV29-1,CSVEKGGKNTEAFF
NA,TRBV28,CATQTRGLPKAFF
NA,TRBV27,CASSPRPPPNEKLFF
NA,TRBV5-1,CASSPSLGGAGANVLTF
NA,TRBV5-1,CASTLNWGMEPMNTEAFF
NA,TRBV5-1,CASSLGGTRREQYF
NA,TRBV24-1,CATPVWRQGVQPQHF
NA,TRBV16,CASSQSSPTGAVPNF
NA,TRBV19,CASSLQGVGSPLHF
NA,TRBV6-2/TRBV6-3,CASSYRRSNQPQHF
NA,TRBV28,CASSKSESGYTF
once,TRBV7-8,CASSLEGRHQPQHF
few,TRBV4-1,CASSQDPGFSNQPQHF
NA,TRBV5-4,CASSLRQTHTYGYTF
NA,TRBV27,CASTTPSTGPTYEQYF
NA,TRBV7-2,CASSLMRNEKLFF
once,TRBV7-2,CASSKGGAGTGELFF
NA,TRBV5-1,CASSVTGTKETQYF
NA,TRBV9,CASSVDVRTTSGNTIYF
NA,TRBV3-1/TRBV3-2,CASSQAGVGDTQYF
NA,TRBV28,CASSQWTGRGRGSYEQYF
NA,TRBV5-1,CASKGQGLYNEQFF
NA,TRBV12-5,CASGSDGNTIYF
NA,TRBV4-3,CASSQAPGQLYEQYF
NA,TRBV28,CASSTGTENQPQHF
NA,TRBV5-6,CASSPVPGQGSPLHF
NA,TRBV7-7,CASSLGFLGGAGNEQFF
NA,TRBV6-5,CASSQGVSEAFF
NA,TRBV4-3,CASSQGLEGDGYTF
NA,TRBV7-2,CASSPQLGQRSTDTQYF
NA,TRBV30,CAWSRDSANSPLHF
NA,TRBV7-3,CASSYWLEQGAGGYTF
NA,TRBV25-1,CASSASGGVGNEQFF
NA,TRBV6-4,CASSATGWDSPLHF
NA,TRBV9,CASSPARGRMNTEAFF
once,TRBV11-2,CASSLDGQGDTF
NA,TRBV3-1/TRBV3-2,CASSRDGGLTDTQYF